This T cell receptor (beta chain) was captured in a study of cytomegalovirus exposure and HLA in healthy donors. The CDR3 sequence is 14 residues long. V was shortened by 5 bases and J by 4 bases, with 14 bases between the two germline ends. Germline-derived CDR1 and CDR2 are SGHTA and FQGNSA. Primers for the PCR totalled 60 Vbeta and 13 Jbeta. Method: immunoSEQ multiplex PCR; TCRdb's copy keeps in-frame clones and lacks some. The data show some 120,000 clones, 70% to 80% seen once. The receptor was isolated from a man in his forties or fifties in good health and CMV-seronegative. The sample comprised PBMCs. V usage is TRBV7-2 and J usage is TRBJ2-5, with D tentatively TRBD1 (5 bases). The chain's CDR3 is CASSLREGAETQYF. Written as DNA, the CDR3 is TGTGCCAGCAGCCTCAGGGAAGGGGCAGAGACCCAGTACTTC.